Following are 22 T cell receptor beta chains from one sample sequenced in a study of cytomegalovirus exposure and HLA in healthy donors. The primer mix had 60 Vbeta and 13 Jbeta primers. Clones were sequenced by immunoSEQ multiplex PCR, and TCRdb holds only the in-frame ones, with some missing. The table records approximately 200,000 clones, about 82% of them present only once. What was sequenced was PBMCs. All receptors come from a woman aged 45-59 years in good health and CMV-seronegative.

The gene calls are TRBV5-1 and TRBJ2-7; 11 nucleotides agree with TRBD2. Germline V gene sequence: CDR1 SGHRS, CDR2 YFSETQ. Trimming removed 4 bases from V and 1 base from J; junction bases left unmatched: 4. This CDR3 has 15 residues. The CDR3 region is CASSVGTSGSYEQYF. CDR3 DNA sequence: TGCGCCAGCAGCGTGGGGACTAGCGGATCCTACGAGCAGTACTTC.

This chain uses TRBV5-8 with TRBJ1-5; tentative D call: TRBD1 (5 bases). The CDR3 is 15 amino acids. Germline V gene sequence: CDR1 SGHTS, CDR2 YDEGEE. Trimming cost V 4 bases and J 0 bases, with 11 bases left between them. CDR3: CASSGGDVSNQPQHF. The CDR3 DNA sequence: TGTGCCAGCAGCGGCGGGGACGTTAGCAATCAGCCCCAGCATTTT.

This chain joins TRBV28 and TRBJ2-3; possibly TRBD1 for D (7 bases). The CDR3 length is 14 residues. V was trimmed by 7 bases and J by 5 bases, leaving 16 bases between them. Germline V gene data show CDR1 as MDHEN and CDR2 as SYDVKM. The CDR3 is CASMLRGRGDTQYF. The CDR3 DNA reads as TGTGCCAGCATGTTGAGGGGGCGGGGAGATACGCAGTATTTT.

This clone has more than one count but fewer than ten. V and J are TRBV5-8 and TRBJ2-2; the match to TRBD1 covers 8 bases. V lost 1 base to trimming and J lost 5 bases; unmatched junction nucleotides: 10. The germline V gene encodes CDR1 SGHTS and CDR2 YDEGEE. CDR3 length equals 17 residues. The CDR3 DNA follows: TGTGCCAGCAGCTTGAGGTGGGACAGGTGGCGAACCGGGGAGCTGTTTTTT. Translated: CASSLRWDRWRTGELFF.

This chain joins TRBV7-8 and TRBJ2-1, with TRBD2 matching 7 bases. From germline, CDR1 is SGHVS and CDR2 FQNEAQ. The V segment lost 6 bases and the J segment 2 bases; nucleotides outside the gene matches: 7. This CDR3 spans 15 amino acids. CDR3 region: CASSQSGAPYNEQFF. CDR3 nucleotides: TGTGCCAGCAGTCAGAGCGGGGCCCCCTACAATGAGCAGTTCTTC.

This clone was counted once. V is TRBV6-6 and J is TRBJ2-7, with 9 bases fitting TRBD1. In germline, CDR1 is MNHNY, CDR2 SVGAGI (reference sequence). This CDR3 contains 15 residues. The V and J ends lost 6 bases and 3 bases, in that order; junction bases with no gene match: 9. The CDR3 nucleotides are TGTGCCAGCAGGTCCGGGACAGGGTCGAACTACGAGCAGTACTTC. This gives the protein CASRSGTGSNYEQYF.

The V gene is TRBV7-2, the J gene TRBJ2-2; the match to TRBD2 covers 8 bases. Trimming cost V 6 bases and J 6 bases; bases outside gene matches: 9. This CDR3 is built from 15 residues. Per germline, CDR1 SGHTA and CDR2 FQGNSA. DNA of the CDR3: TGTGCCAGCAGTCCGGGGGGGGGAGTGGCCGGGGAGCTGTTTTTT. This translates into CASSPGGGVAGELFF.

The gene calls are TRBV7-9 and TRBJ2-1, with 12 bases identical to TRBD2. Per germline, CDR1 SEHNR and CDR2 FQNEAQ (reference sequence). The CDR3 is 17 amino acids. Losses at the gene ends were 4 bases for V and 1 base for J; bases not matched to a gene: 5. Here the CDR3 DNA reads TGTGCCAGCAGCTCGGGGACTAGCGGGCTGTCCTACAATGAGCAGTTCTTC. The encoded protein is CASSSGTSGLSYNEQFF.

The V gene is TRBV7-2, the J gene TRBJ2-1, with TRBD2 identical over 9 bases. This CDR3 region has 15 residues. The V gene end was trimmed by 8 bases and the J gene end by 4 bases; junction bases not matched to a gene: 9. Germline CDR1 and CDR2: SGHTA and FQGNSA. The CDR3 loop reads CASGPGLAGYNEQFF. CDR3 nucleotide sequence: TGTGCCAGCGGACCAGGCCTAGCGGGGTACAATGAGCAGTTCTTC.

J is TRBJ2-5 and V is TRBV27; a possible D gene is TRBD2 (5 bases). The DNA end is a closer match to TRBJ2-7, so the J assignment may be wrong. The CDR3 is 16 residues long. CDR1 and CDR2 from the germline V gene are MNHEY and SMNVEV (reference sequence). The chain's CDR3 is CASGPGTHPVGYEQYF. The CDR3 DNA sequence: TGTGCCAGCGGGCCGGGAACCCACCCGGTAGGCTACGAGCAGTACTTC.

The chain is built from TRBV23-1 and TRBJ2-7, with TRBD1 as a possible D gene (6 bases). TRBV23-1 is sorted into the ORF group, with uncertain function. The CDR3 is 16 amino acids. Trimming left V 0 bases short and J 4 bases short, with 16 bases between. The CDR3 here is CASSQSGPGARYEQYF. The CDR3 DNA sequence: TGCGCCAGCAGTCAATCAGGGCCAGGGGCCCGATACGAGCAGTACTTC.

The chain is built from TRBV6-6 and TRBJ2-5, with a weak D call TRBD1 (6 bases). The CDR3 contains 14 residues. The ends were cut back, 0 bases at V and 5 bases at J, with 10 bases in the middle. CDR1 is MNHNY, CDR2 SVGAGI, per germline (reference sequence). The DNA of the CDR3 is TGTGCCAGCAGTTACTCGAACAGGGATGAGACCCAGTACTTC. Translated: CASSYSNRDETQYF.

This chain connects TRBV9 to TRBJ2-1; D is unclear. The CDR3 consists of 15 residues. V was pared by 0 bases and J by 0 bases, with 7 bases between. The germline CDR1 and CDR2 sequences are SGDLS and YYNGEE. The CDR3 DNA is TGTGCCAGCAGCGTAGTGCCTAGCTCCTACAATGAGCAGTTCTTC. This encodes CASSVVPSSYNEQFF.

The CDR3 spells CAWSEGINSNQPQHF. The CDR3 DNA sequence: TGTGCCTGGAGTGAGGGGATTAATAGCAATCAGCCCCAGCATTTT. The V gene is TRBV30, the J gene TRBJ1-5; TRBD1 might be the D (5 bases). The germline V gene encodes CDR1 GTSNPN and CDR2 SVGIG (reference sequence). This CDR3 comprises 15 residues. The germline V and J ends were trimmed by 1 base and 0 bases, with 10 bases remaining between them.

The chain couples TRBV19 to TRBJ2-2; 8 nucleotides agree with TRBD2. The CDR3 covers 18 residues. Germline CDR1 reads LNHDA; CDR2 reads SQIVND (reference sequence). After removal of 6 bases from V and 6 bases from J, the junction contained 18 bases not matched to a gene. CDR3 coding DNA: TGTGCCAGTAGCGACACCCAAGGGGCGGGAGGAGGGCCCGGGGAGCTGTTTTTT. This codes for CASSDTQGAGGGPGELFF.

Details on this clone: The same CDR3 also results from other DNA sequences found in this sample. This rearrangement joins TRBV7-2 to TRBJ1-1; possibly TRBD1 for D (6 bases). Germline CDR1 is SGHTA and CDR2 is FQGNSA. The CDR3 consists of 13 residues. V was cut by 6 bases and J by 1 base, with 9 bases left in between. The CDR3 DNA reads TGTGCCAGCAGTTCACAGGGGAACACTGAAGCTTTCTTT. Its translation is CASSSQGNTEAFF.

The genes are TRBV5-1 and TRBJ1-4; possibly TRBD1 for D (5 bases). The CDR3 runs 15 residues. The V and J ends lost 0 bases and 6 bases respectively, with 12 bases between them. Germline V gene lookup returns CDR1 SGHRS and CDR2 YFSETQ. The CDR3 sequence is CASSLAREGDEKLFF. DNA of the CDR3: TGCGCCAGCAGCTTGGCCAGGGAAGGTGATGAAAAACTGTTTTTT.

Only a few counts were recorded for this clone. The CDR3 region is CASSLKWASGSVNNEQFF. The CDR3, as DNA: TGTGCCAGCAGCTTAAAGTGGGCTAGCGGGAGTGTCAACAATGAGCAGTTCTTC. The genes are TRBV7-9 and TRBJ2-1, with TRBD2 identical over 10 bases. This CDR3 contains 18 residues. Germline V lookup: CDR1 SEHNR, CDR2 FQNEAQ (reference sequence). Trimming at V came to 2 bases and at J to 5 bases, leaving 12 bases not matched to a gene.

J is TRBJ1-5 and V is TRBV6-1; 9 positions agree with TRBD1. This CDR3 has 15 residues. The V and J ends lost 1 base and 5 bases, in that order; junction bases with no gene match: 3. From germline, CDR1 is MNHNS and CDR2 SASEGT. CDR3 bases: TGTGCCAGCAGTGAAGGGGACAGGGATTATCAGCCCCAGCATTTT. It specifies CASSEGDRDYQPQHF.

V usage is TRBV7-3 and J usage is TRBJ1-2, with D unresolved. Germline loops: CDR1 SGHTA, CDR2 FQGTGA. V lost 1 base and J 8 bases, leaving 11 bases between the germline ends. This CDR3 comprises 13 residues. For the CDR3, the DNA is TGTGCCAGCAGCTTAAGTGGAGGGCTCGGCTACACCTTC. Translating gives CASSLSGGLGYTF.

This chain joins TRBV5-4 and TRBJ1-2, with 7 nucleotides matching TRBD1. The V and J ends lost 1 base and 2 bases, in that order; junction bases with no gene match: 14. CDR1 is SGHNT and CDR2 is YYREEE in the germline V gene (reference sequence). This CDR3 has 18 residues. CDR3 coding DNA: TGTGCCAGCAGCTTGCTGGTACTAGGGACAGCTCCAAACTATGGCTACACCTTC. It encodes CASSLLVLGTAPNYGYTF. The whole variable domain, filled in from reference TRBV5-4 and TRBJ1-2, reads ETGVTQSPTHLIKTRGQQVTLRCSSQSGHNTVSWYQQALGQGPQFIFQYYREEENGRGNFPPRFSGLQFPNYSSELNVNALELDDSALYLCASSLLVLGTAPNYGYTFGSGTRLTVV.

This clone was seen once. This chain connects TRBV5-4 to TRBJ2-4; 7 bases agree with TRBD2. Germline-derived CDR1 and CDR2 are SGHNT and YYREEE (reference sequence). With 0 bases clipped from V and 0 bases from J, the junction kept 6 bases outside the gene matches. The CDR3 covers 17 residues. CDR3: CASSLAREGSAKNIQYF. CDR3 sequence (DNA): TGTGCCAGCAGCTTGGCAAGGGAGGGATCAGCCAAAAACATTCAGTACTTC.